The clone carrying this TCR beta chain was observed at least ten times. Its antigen is unidentified. This record comes from a study of T-cell reconstitution after alpha-beta-depleted transplantation in children. The study, taken as a whole, reports: Some patients showed high day-60 TCRbeta diversity, which derived from surviving recipient T cells and thymic progenitors. Once a year had passed after transplant, T-cell counts and diversity came mostly from newly produced T cells. By about two months after transplant, alpha-beta T cells reportedly arose from several hundred graft clones that had expanded.

Molecular barcoding with unique molecular identifiers was used for the TCRbeta library. A single record per CDR3 protein comes from TCRdb applying MiXCR to the PCR reads. The table lists around 300,000 distinct CDR3 sequences, around 7.3% of them singletons, with about 9.1% in the top ten. Trimming stripped 1 base from V and 2 bases from J, with 12 bases between. Looked up from germline, CDR1 is LGHNA and CDR2 is YNFKEQ. This CDR3 has 15 amino acids. The TCR was taken from a female patient between 2 and 10 years old who had a stem cell transplant for Fanconi anemia, so the T cells may come from the graft donor. The rearrangement links TRBV4-2 to TRBJ2-7; D not resolved. The sample in question was peripheral blood, obtained 360 days after TCRalphabeta/CD19-depleted stem cell transplant. CDR3 residues: CASSQAIAGPYEQYF. The CDR3 DNA reads as TGTGCCAGCAGCCAAGCTATCGCTGGCCCCTACGAGCAGTACTTC.